Shown below are 5 T cell receptor beta chains from a single sample sequenced in a study of cytotoxic CD8 clonotypes in ibrutinib-treated CLL. TCRdb's copy holds only in-frame clones and misses some; the assay was immunoSEQ multiplex PCR. The data hold about 250,000 clones, with around 70% observed a single time. This specimen was PBMCs, taken after 24 months of ibrutinib treatment. These receptor sequences come from a human donor with chronic lymphocytic leukemia.

This chain uses TRBV18 with TRBJ1-1; TRBD1 aligns across 7 bases. V lost 3 bases and J lost 5; bases outside the gene matches: 9. The CDR3 runs 15 residues. Germline assignment: CDR1 KGHSH and CDR2 LQKENI. The CDR3 nucleotides are TGTGCCAGCTCACCTACGACAGGGTTTGAGACTGAAGCTTTCTTT. Protein product: CASSPTTGFETEAFF. The full variable domain, in which reference TRBV18 and TRBJ1-1 provide the parts outside the CDR3, is NAGVMQNPRHLVRRRGQEARLRCSPMKGHSHVYWYRQLPEEGLKFMVYLQKENIIDESGMPKERFSAEFPKEGPSILRIQQVVRGDSAAYFCASSPTTGFETEAFFGQGTRLTVV.

This chain links TRBV5-1 with TRBJ2-2, with 7 bases aligning to TRBD1. The CDR3 consists of 16 residues. CDR1 SGHRS and CDR2 YFSETQ come from the germline V gene. Trimming at V came to 4 bases and at J to 1 base, leaving 7 bases not matched to a gene. The CDR3: CASSDRVIRNTGELFF. CDR3 in DNA: TGCGCCAGCAGCGACAGGGTTATTAGGAACACCGGGGAGCTGTTTTTT.

The rearrangement uses TRBV25-1 and TRBJ2-3; a weak D match, TRBD2 (6 bases). Looked up from germline, CDR1 is MGHDK and CDR2 is SYGVNS. Trimming left V 4 bases short and J 6 bases short, with 11 bases between. The CDR3 is 13 amino acids. Written as DNA, the CDR3 is TGTGCCAGCAGTGCCGGGAGCGGGGATACGCAGTATTTT. Its translation: CASSAGSGDTQYF.

The rearrangement links TRBV27 to TRBJ2-7; no definite D call. The CDR3 consists of 13 residues. Trimming left V 6 bases short and J 5 bases short, with 14 bases between. CDR1 and CDR2 (germline): MNHEY, SMNVEV (reference sequence). The CDR3 DNA reads as TGTGCCAGCAGCCTTTATCCTCGCCACGAGCAGTACTTC. Its protein product is CASSLYPRHEQYF.

This chain connects TRBV20-1 to TRBJ2-3; D gene uncertain. Trimming left V 6 bases short and J 5 bases short, with 6 bases between. The CDR3 has 10 residues. The germline V gene has CDR1 DFQATT and CDR2 SNEGSKA (reference sequence). The CDR3 DNA reads TGCAGTGCGTCAGGAGATACGCAGTATTTT. It specifies CSASGDTQYF.